This T cell receptor (beta chain) was captured by sequencing in a study of cytomegalovirus exposure and HLA in healthy donors. General study points: Later on, an analysis tied 15,000 to 20,000 TCR beta sequences to HLA alleles at 0.05 false discovery rate.

In the PCR, 60 Vbeta and 13 Jbeta primers were used. The table came from immunoSEQ multiplex PCR; TCRdb's copy has only in-frame clones and leaves some out. In total, the table holds 50,000 to 70,000 clones. Worth noting for this clone: As yet, its antigen is unknown.

Germline V gene sequence: CDR1 SQVTM, CDR2 ANQGSEA. V lost 6 bases and J lost 6; bases outside the gene matches: 8. The CDR3 is 14 amino acids. The sequenced sample was PBMCs. The clonotype comes from a woman aged 18-30 years in good health and CMV-seronegative. V and J are TRBV29-1 and TRBJ2-1; 10 nucleotides align to TRBD2. Written as DNA, the CDR3 is TGCAGCGTCCGGAGGACTAGCGGCGCCAATGAGCAGTTCTTC. This translates into CSVRRTSGANEQFF.